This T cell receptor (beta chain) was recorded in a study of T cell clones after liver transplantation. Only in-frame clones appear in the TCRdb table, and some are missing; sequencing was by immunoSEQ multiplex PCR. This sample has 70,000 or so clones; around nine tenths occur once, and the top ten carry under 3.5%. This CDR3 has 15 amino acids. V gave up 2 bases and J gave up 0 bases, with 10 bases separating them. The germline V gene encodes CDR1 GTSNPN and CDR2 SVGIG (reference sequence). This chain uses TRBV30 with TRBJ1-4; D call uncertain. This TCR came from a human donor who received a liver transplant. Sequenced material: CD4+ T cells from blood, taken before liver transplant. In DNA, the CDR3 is TGTGCCTGGAGTAACGGTGATGCAACTAATGAAAAACTGTTTTTT. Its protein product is CAWSNGDATNEKLFF. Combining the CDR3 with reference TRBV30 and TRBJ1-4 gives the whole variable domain SQTIHQWPATLVQPVGSPLSLECTVEGTSNPNLYWYRQAAGRGLQLLFYSVGIGQISSEVPQNLSASRPQDRQFILSSKKLLLSDSGFYLCAWSNGDATNEKLFFGSGTQLSVL.